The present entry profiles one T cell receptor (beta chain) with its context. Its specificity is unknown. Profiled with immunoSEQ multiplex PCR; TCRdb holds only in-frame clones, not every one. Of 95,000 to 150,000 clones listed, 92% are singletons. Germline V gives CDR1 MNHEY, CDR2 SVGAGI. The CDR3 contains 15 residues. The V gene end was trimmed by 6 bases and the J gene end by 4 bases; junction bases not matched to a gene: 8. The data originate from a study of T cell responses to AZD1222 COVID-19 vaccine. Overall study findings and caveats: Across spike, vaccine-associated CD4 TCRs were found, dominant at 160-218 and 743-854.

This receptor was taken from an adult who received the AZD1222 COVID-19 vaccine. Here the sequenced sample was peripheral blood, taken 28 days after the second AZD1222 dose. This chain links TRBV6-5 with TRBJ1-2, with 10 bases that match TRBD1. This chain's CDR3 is CASSNPGQGTYGYTF. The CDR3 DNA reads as TGTGCCAGCAGCAATCCGGGACAGGGGACCTATGGCTACACCTTC.